This T cell receptor (beta chain) is drawn from a study of blood T cell repertoires in COVID-19. CDR3 size: 15 residues. The germline V gene encodes CDR1 SGHRS and CDR2 YFSETQ. In the study's own analysis: By means of reference gene primer amplification, nucleated cell counts were estimated. Measured with immunoSEQ multiplex PCR; TCRdb has only the in-frame clones, and not every one. V, J and clone size derive from that table, while D and trimming were established from the DNA sequence. The sample holds around 250,000 clones; over 70% are singletons and the top ten take around 3.2%. As for this clone: A junction end diverges from the germline sequence, so it may reflect a read error.

The source of this sequence is a woman in her thirties or forties who had been exposed to COVID-19. The chain recombines TRBV5-1 with TRBJ1-2, with TRBD1 as a possible D gene (6 bases). The sample comprised PBMCs or T cells enriched from blood (not recorded which). For the CDR3, the DNA is TGTGCCAGCAGCTCGGCGACAGGAATCAACTATGGCTACACCTTC. This codes for CASSSATGINYGYTF.